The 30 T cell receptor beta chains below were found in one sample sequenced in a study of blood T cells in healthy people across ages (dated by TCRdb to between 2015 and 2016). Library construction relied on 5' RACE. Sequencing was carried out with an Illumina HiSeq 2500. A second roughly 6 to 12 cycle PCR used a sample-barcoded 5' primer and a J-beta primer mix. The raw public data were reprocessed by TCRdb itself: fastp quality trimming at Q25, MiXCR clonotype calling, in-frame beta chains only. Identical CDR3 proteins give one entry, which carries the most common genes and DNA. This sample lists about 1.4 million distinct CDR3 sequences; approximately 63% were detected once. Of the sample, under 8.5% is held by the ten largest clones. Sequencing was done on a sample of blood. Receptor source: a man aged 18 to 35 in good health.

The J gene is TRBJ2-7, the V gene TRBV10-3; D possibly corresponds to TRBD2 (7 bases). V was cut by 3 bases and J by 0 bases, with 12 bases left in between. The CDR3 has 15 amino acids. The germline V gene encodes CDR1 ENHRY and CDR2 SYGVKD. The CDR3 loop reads CAISDPGEGSYEQYF. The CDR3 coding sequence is TGTGCCATCAGTGACCCAGGGGAGGGCTCCTACGAGCAGTACTTC.

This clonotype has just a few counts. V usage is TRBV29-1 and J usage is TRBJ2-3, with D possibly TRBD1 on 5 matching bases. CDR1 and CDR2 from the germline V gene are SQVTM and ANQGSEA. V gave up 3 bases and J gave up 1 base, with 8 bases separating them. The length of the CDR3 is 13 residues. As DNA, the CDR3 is TGCAGCGTTGAGACAGTCGGCACAGATACGCAGTATTTT. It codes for CSVETVGTDTQYF.

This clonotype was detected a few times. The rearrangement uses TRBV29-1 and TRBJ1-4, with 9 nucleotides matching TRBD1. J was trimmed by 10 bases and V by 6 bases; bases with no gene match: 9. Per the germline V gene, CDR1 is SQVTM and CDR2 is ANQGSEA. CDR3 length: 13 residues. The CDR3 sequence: CSVMGTGQGKLFF. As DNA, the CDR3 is TGCAGCGTGATGGGGACAGGGCAAGGAAAACTGTTTTTT.

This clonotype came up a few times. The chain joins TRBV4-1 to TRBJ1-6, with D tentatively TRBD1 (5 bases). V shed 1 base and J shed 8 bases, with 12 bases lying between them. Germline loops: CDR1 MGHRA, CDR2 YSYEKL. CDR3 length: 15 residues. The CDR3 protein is CASSQGSGFDSPLHF. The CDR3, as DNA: TGCGCCAGCAGCCAAGGCTCAGGGTTCGATTCACCCCTCCACTTT.

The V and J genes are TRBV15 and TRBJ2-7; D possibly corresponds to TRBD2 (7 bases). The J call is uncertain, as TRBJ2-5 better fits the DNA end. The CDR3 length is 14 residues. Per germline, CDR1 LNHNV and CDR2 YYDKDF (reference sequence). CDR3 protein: CATSRDGLGGTQYF. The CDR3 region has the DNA TGTGCCACCAGCAGAGACGGACTAGGGGGGACCCAGTACTTC.

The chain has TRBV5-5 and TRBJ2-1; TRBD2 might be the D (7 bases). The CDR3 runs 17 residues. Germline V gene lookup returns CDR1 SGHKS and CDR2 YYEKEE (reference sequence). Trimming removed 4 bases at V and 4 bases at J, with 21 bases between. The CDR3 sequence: CASSLGRGGAYYNEQFF. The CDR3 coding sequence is TGTGCCAGCAGCCTGGGCAGAGGGGGGGCCTATTACAATGAGCAGTTCTTC.

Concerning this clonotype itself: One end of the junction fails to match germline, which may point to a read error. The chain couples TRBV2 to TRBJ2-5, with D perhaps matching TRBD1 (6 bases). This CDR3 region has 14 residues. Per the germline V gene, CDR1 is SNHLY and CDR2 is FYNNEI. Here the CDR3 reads CASREDRIQETQYF. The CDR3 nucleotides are TGTGCCAGCAGAGAAGACAGGATCCAAGAGACCCAGTACTTC.

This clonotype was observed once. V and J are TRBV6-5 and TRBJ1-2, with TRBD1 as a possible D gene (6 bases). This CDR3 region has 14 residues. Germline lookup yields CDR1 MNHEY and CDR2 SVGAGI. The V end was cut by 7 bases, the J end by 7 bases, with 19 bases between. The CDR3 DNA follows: TGTGCCAGCACTCCCACGTTGGGGGCGGGTGGCTACACCTTC. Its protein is CASTPTLGAGGYTF.

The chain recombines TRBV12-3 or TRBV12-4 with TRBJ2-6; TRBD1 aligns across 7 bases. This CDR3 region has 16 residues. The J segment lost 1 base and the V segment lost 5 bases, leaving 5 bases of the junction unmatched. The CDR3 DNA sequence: TGTGCCAGCAGTGGAGACAGGGCGTCTGGGGCCAACGTCCTGACTTTC. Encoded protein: CASSGDRASGANVLTF.

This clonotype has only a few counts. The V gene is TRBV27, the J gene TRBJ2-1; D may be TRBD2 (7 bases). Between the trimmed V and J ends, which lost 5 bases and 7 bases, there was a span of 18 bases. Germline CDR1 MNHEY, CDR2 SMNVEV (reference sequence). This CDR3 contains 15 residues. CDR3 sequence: CASSTGTGGPNEQFF. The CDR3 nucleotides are TGTGCCAGCAGTACCGGCACGGGGGGCCCAAATGAGCAGTTCTTC.

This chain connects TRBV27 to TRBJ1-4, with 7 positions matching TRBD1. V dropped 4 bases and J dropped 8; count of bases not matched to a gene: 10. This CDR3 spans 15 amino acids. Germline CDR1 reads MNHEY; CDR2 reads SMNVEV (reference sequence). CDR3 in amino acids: CASSSYRTGREKLFF. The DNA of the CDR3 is TGTGCCAGCAGTTCATACCGGACAGGTCGAGAAAAACTGTTTTTT.

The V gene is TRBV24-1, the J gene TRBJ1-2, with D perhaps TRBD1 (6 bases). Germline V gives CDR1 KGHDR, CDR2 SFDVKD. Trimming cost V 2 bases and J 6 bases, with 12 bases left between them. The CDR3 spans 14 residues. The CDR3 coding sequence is TGTGCCACCAGTGATTCAGGACAGATGGATGGCTACACCTTC. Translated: CATSDSGQMDGYTF.

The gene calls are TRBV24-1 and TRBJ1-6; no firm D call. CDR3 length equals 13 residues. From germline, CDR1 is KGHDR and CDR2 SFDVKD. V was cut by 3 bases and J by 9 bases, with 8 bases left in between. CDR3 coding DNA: TGTGCCACCAGTGATGAGGGTGGTTCACCCCTCCACTTT. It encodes CATSDEGGSPLHF.

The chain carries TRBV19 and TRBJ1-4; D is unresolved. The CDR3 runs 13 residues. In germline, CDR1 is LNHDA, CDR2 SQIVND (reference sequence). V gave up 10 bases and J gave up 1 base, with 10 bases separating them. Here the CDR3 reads CATLDGTNEKLFF. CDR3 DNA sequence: TGTGCCACCCTCGATGGAACTAATGAAAAACTGTTTTTT.

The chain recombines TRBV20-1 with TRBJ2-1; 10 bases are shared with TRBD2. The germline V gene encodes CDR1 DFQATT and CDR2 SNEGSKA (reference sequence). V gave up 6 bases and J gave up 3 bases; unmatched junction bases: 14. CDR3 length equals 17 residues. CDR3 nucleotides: TGCAGTGCCAGCCAGTTGCCTAGCGGGAGAGTCTACAATGAGCAGTTCTTC. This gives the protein CSASQLPSGRVYNEQFF.

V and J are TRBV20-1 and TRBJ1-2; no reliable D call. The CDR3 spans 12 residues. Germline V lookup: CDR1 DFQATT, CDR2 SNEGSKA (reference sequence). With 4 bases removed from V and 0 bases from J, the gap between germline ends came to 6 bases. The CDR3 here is CSATHPNYGYTF. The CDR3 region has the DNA TGCAGTGCTACCCACCCTAACTATGGCTACACCTTC.

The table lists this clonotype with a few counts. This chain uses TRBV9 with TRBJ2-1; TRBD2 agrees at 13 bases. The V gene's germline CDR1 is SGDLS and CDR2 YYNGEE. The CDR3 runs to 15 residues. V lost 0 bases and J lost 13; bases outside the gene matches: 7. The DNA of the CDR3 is TGTGCCAGCAGCGTAGATCTACTAGCGGGAGGGCCCCAGTTCTTC. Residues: CASSVDLLAGGPQFF.

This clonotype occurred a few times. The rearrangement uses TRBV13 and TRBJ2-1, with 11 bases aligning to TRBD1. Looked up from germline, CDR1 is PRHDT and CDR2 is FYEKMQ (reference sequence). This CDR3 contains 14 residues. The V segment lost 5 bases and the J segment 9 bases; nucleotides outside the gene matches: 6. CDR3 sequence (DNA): TGTGCCAGCAGCGCCGGACAGGGGGCATTTGAGCAGTTCTTC. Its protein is CASSAGQGAFEQFF. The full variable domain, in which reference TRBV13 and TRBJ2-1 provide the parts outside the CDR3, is AAGVIQSPRHLIKEKRETATLKCYPIPRHDTVYWYQQGPGQDPQFLISFYEKMQSDKGSIPDRFSAQQFSDYHSELNMSSLELGDSALYFCASSAGQGAFEQFFGPGTRLTVL.

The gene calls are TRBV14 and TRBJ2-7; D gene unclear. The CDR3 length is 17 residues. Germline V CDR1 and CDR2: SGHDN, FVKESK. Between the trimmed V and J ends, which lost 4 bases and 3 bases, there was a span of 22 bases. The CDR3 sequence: CASSPPPHPRSVYEQYF. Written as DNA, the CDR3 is TGTGCCAGCAGCCCCCCCCCACACCCGAGGTCGGTCTACGAGCAGTACTTC.

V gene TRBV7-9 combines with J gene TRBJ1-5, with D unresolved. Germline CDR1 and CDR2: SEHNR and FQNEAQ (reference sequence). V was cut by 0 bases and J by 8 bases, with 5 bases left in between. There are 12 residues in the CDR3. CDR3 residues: CASSLAAEPQHF. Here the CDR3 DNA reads TGTGCCAGCAGCTTAGCGGCGGAGCCCCAGCATTTT.

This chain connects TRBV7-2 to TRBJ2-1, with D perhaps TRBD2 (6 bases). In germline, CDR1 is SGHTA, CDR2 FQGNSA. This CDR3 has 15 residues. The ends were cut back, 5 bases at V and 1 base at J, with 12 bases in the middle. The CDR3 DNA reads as TGTGCCAGCAGCCCGGGGACTTTTTCCTACAATGAGCAGTTCTTC. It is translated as CASSPGTFSYNEQFF.

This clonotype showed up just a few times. The CDR3 bases are TGCGCCAGCAGCCAAGATACGGGGGGCACAGATACGCAGTATTTT. Translation gives CASSQDTGGTDTQYF. This rearrangement joins TRBV4-3 to TRBJ2-3; a weak D match, TRBD2 (6 bases). V lost 0 bases to trimming and J lost 1 base, with 8 bases between them. The CDR3 is made up of 15 amino acids. Germline CDR1 and CDR2: LGHNA and YSLEER.

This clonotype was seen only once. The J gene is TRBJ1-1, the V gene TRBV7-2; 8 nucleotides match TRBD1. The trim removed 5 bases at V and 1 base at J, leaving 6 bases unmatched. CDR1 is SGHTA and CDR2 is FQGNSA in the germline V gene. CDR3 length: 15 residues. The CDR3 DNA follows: TGTGCCAGCAGCACTGACAGGGGATCGAACACTGAAGCTTTCTTT. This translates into CASSTDRGSNTEAFF.

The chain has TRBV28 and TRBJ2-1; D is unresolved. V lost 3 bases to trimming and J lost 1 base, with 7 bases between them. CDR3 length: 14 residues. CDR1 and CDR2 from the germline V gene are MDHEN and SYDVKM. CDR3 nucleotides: TGTGCCAGCAGTTTGGGGATGTCCTACAATGAGCAGTTCTTC. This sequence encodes CASSLGMSYNEQFF. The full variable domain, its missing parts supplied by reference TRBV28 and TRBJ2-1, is DVKVTQSSRYLVKRTGEKVFLECVQDMDHENMFWYRQDPGLGLRLIYFSYDVKMKEKGDIPEGYSVSREKKERFSLILESASTNQTSMYLCASSLGMSYNEQFFGPGTRLTVL.

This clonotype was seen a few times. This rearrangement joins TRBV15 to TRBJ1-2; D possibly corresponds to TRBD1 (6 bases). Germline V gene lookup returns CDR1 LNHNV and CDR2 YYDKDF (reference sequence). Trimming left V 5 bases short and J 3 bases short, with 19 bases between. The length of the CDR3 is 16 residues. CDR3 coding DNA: TGTGCCACCAGCGGTGGGCCCGGGACACACCACTATGGCTACACCTTC. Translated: CATSGGPGTHHYGYTF.

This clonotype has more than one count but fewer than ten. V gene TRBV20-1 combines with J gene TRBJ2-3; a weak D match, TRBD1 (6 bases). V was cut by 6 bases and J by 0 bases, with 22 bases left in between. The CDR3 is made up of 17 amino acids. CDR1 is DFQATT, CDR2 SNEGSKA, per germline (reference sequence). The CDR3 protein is CSAILLRTATSTDTQYF. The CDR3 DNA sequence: TGCAGTGCCATACTCCTTCGGACAGCAACTAGCACAGATACGCAGTATTTT.

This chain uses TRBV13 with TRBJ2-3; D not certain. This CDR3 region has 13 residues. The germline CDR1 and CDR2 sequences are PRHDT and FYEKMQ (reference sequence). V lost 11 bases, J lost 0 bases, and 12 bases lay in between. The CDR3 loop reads CACAGFSTDTQYF. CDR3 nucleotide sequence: TGTGCCTGCGCCGGCTTTAGCACAGATACGCAGTATTTT.

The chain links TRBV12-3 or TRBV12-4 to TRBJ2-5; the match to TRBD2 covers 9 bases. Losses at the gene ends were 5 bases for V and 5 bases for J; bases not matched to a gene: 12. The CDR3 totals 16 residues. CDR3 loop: CASSTPGLAGPETQYF. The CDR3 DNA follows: TGTGCCAGCAGTACCCCTGGGCTAGCGGGACCGGAGACCCAGTACTTC.

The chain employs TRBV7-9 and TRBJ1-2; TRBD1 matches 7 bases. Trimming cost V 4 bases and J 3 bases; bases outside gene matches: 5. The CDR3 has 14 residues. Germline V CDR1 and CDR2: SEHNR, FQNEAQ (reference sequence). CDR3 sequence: CASSSPGTDYGYTF. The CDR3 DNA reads TGTGCCAGCAGCTCCCCCGGGACAGACTATGGCTACACCTTC.

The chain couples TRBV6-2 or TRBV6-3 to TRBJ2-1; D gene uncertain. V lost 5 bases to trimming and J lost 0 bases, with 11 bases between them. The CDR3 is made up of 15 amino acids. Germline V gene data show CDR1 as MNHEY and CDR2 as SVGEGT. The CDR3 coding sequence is TGTGCCAGCAGTCCCTCTGTCTTCTCCTACAATGAGCAGTTCTTC. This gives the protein CASSPSVFSYNEQFF.